This TCR beta chain was sequenced for a study of cytomegalovirus exposure and HLA in healthy donors. Study information: Tens of millions of unique TCRs from HLA-typed donors made up an early data release.

From germline, CDR1 is MNHEY and CDR2 SVGAGI. The CDR3 runs 13 residues. V shed 4 bases, J shed 5 bases, and the junction held 4 bases outside the gene matches. Concerning this clone itself: Its antigen is as yet unknown.

Study-wide findings and caveats: Available immune exposure information was restricted to CMV serostatus only. The study labeled around 160 TCR beta chains cytomegalovirus-associated. Most TCR sequences showed up rarely, but some public TCRs showed up in many donors.

The primer mix had 60 Vbeta and 13 Jbeta primers. Method: immunoSEQ multiplex PCR; TCRdb's copy keeps in-frame clones and lacks some. The sample consists of roughly 180,000 clones, roughly 84% of them appearing once. This sequence joins TRBV6-5 and TRBJ2-7; 8 positions match TRBD2. The sequence was obtained from a boy aged 2-15 years in good health and CMV-seronegative. The sample consisted of PBMCs. This CDR3 is CASSSGGSDEQYV. The CDR3 DNA sequence: TGTGCCAGCAGTTCGGGGGGGAGCGACGAGCAGTACGTC.